Shown below are 19 T cell receptor beta chains from a single sample sequenced in a study of beta chain features in type 1 diabetes. Their specific antigens are unknown. Study results and limitations: The study found moderately but significantly shorter TCRB CDR3s in all four CD4+ subsets of Type 1 diabetes patients.

The whole isolated RNA underwent reverse transcription, so sequencing captured expressed TCRB transcripts. TCRdb keeps only in-frame clones here, not all; method: immunoSEQ multiplex PCR. The sample holds hundreds of thousands of clones, 15% seen once. Specimen: naive CD4+ T cells from blood. These receptors came from a man aged 18 to 30 with type 1 diabetes.

This clone occurred a few times. The chain joins TRBV5-1 to TRBJ2-3; D is possibly TRBD1 (6 bases). The CDR3 spans 16 residues. Germline CDR1 reads SGHRS; CDR2 reads YFSETQ. V gave up 1 base and J gave up 7 bases, with 19 bases separating them. In DNA form, the CDR3 reads TGCGCCAGCAGCTTGAACCCAGACAGGAGCGCTTATACGCAGTATTTT. Encoded protein: CASSLNPDRSAYTQYF.

V is TRBV9 and J is TRBJ2-5; the match to TRBD2 covers 7 bases. Germline CDR1 and CDR2: SGDLS and YYNGEE. Germline trimming cut 0 bases from V and 4 bases from J; bases unmatched to any gene: 6. The CDR3 loop spans 15 amino acids. In DNA, the CDR3 is TGTGCCAGCAGCGTAGTCGGGGGGACTATAGAGACCCAGTACTTC. The encoded protein is CASSVVGGTIETQYF.

There are a few counts of this clone. The rearrangement joins TRBV30 to TRBJ1-5; TRBD1 might be the D (5 bases). There are 14 residues in the CDR3. The V end was cut by 4 bases, the J end by 4 bases, with 14 bases between. From germline, CDR1 is GTSNPN and CDR2 SVGIG (reference sequence). The CDR3 loop is CAWTIGGLNQPQHF. CDR3 bases: TGTGCCTGGACAATTGGGGGACTTAATCAGCCCCAGCATTTT.

V gene TRBV4-3 combines with J gene TRBJ2-5, with TRBD2 identical over 12 bases. Unmatched junction bases numbered 17, after V lost 0 bases and J lost 6 bases. The CDR3 contains 20 residues. Germline-derived CDR1 and CDR2 are LGHNA and YSLEER. The CDR3 nucleotides are TGCGCCAGCAGCCAAGATTGGTCATTTTCCGGGACTAGCGGGTTGAAGACCCAGTACTTC. Protein sequence: CASSQDWSFSGTSGLKTQYF.

Only one count was recorded for this clone. J is TRBJ2-3 and V is TRBV7-2; 15 bases fit TRBD2. Per the germline V gene, CDR1 is SGHTA and CDR2 is FQGNSA. This CDR3 has 17 amino acids. Trimming cost V 4 bases and J 7 bases; bases outside gene matches: 9. The CDR3 loop is CASSSPRTSGGANTQYF. The CDR3 DNA reads as TGTGCCAGCAGCTCTCCCAGGACTAGCGGGGGGGCGAATACGCAGTATTTT.

Comments on this clone: This sample includes further DNA sequences coding for the same CDR3. The genes are TRBV28 and TRBJ2-1; TRBD2 matches 13 bases. The CDR3 length is 15 residues. The trim removed 2 bases at V and 9 bases at J, leaving 4 bases unmatched. Germline V gene sequence: CDR1 MDHEN, CDR2 SYDVKM. CDR3 sequence: CASSLTSGRAGEQFF. Written as DNA, the CDR3 is TGTGCCAGCAGTTTAACTAGCGGGAGGGCCGGTGAGCAGTTCTTC.

This clone was observed a handful of times. The chain combines TRBV5-4 with TRBJ2-1; D not certain. This CDR3 is 13 amino acids long. CDR1 SGHNT and CDR2 YYREEE come from the germline V gene (reference sequence). V was trimmed by 4 bases and J by 3 bases, leaving 8 bases between them. The CDR3 DNA sequence: TGTGCCAGCAGCCCCAGCGTCTACAATGAGCAGTTCTTC. It yields the protein CASSPSVYNEQFF. Variable domain in full (rest from reference TRBV5-4 and TRBJ2-1): ETGVTQSPTHLIKTRGQQVTLRCSSQSGHNTVSWYQQALGQGPQFIFQYYREEENGRGNFPPRFSGLQFPNYSSELNVNALELDDSALYLCASSPSVYNEQFFGPGTRLTVL.

This clone was picked up a small number of times. The rearrangement joins TRBV9 to TRBJ2-5; 7 positions match TRBD1. The germline CDR1 and CDR2 sequences are SGDLS and YYNGEE. This CDR3 comprises 16 residues. J lost 4 bases, V lost 0 bases, and 9 bases had no gene match. This CDR3 reads CASSVGRRGQRETQYF. CDR3 sequence (DNA): TGTGCCAGCAGCGTAGGGCGTCGGGGACAGAGAGAGACCCAGTACTTC.

J is TRBJ2-2 and V is TRBV5-1; 9 positions agree with TRBD1. The CDR3 totals 16 residues. Per germline, CDR1 SGHRS and CDR2 YFSETQ. The ends lost 5 bases at V and 5 bases at J; junction bases unmatched: 10. The DNA for the CDR3 is TGCGCCAGCAGGCCCGATGGGACAGGGAGAACCGGGGAGCTGTTTTTT. It codes for CASRPDGTGRTGELFF.

This clone has a handful of counts. Other DNA variants within this sample encode the same CDR3. This sequence joins TRBV5-1 and TRBJ2-5, with TRBD2 as a possible D gene (5 bases). The CDR3 loop spans 14 amino acids. V shed 0 bases and J shed 4 bases, with 10 bases lying between them. Germline V gene lookup returns CDR1 SGHRS and CDR2 YFSETQ. In DNA form, the CDR3 reads TGCGCCAGCAGCTTGGGAGGGCCCGGAGAGACCCAGTACTTC. Its protein product is CASSLGGPGETQYF.

The chain has TRBV28 and TRBJ1-1; TRBD1 might be the D (5 bases). This CDR3 is 14 amino acids long. Germline CDR1 reads MDHEN; CDR2 reads SYDVKM. V lost 8 bases to trimming and J lost 4 bases, with 17 bases between them. As DNA, the CDR3 is TGTGCCAGCTCTCTGGGAACAGGCAGCACTGAAGCTTTCTTT. This translates into CASSLGTGSTEAFF.

V is TRBV5-6 and J is TRBJ2-5, with D possibly matching TRBD1 (6 bases). The length of the CDR3 is 14 residues. Per the germline V gene, CDR1 is SGHDT and CDR2 is YYEEEE. V lost 7 bases to trimming and J lost 4 bases, with 17 bases between them. The CDR3 DNA follows: TGTGCCAGCGGCCTCAGGACAGTTCGAGAGACCCAGTACTTC. Its translation: CASGLRTVRETQYF. Full variable domain (missing parts from reference TRBV5-6 and TRBJ2-5): DAGVTQSPTHLIKTRGQQVTLRCSPKSGHDTVSWYQQALGQGPQFIFQYYEEEERQRGNFPDRFSGHQFPNYSSELNVNALLLGDSALYLCASGLRTVRETQYFGPGTRLLVL.

This clone has more than one count but fewer than ten. The CDR3 protein is CASRPLRGAGELFF. The CDR3 DNA reads as TGTGCCAGCAGACCGCTCCGCGGGGCCGGGGAGCTGTTTTTT. The chain carries TRBV6-5 and TRBJ2-2; perhaps TRBD2 as D (6 bases). The CDR3 has 14 residues. The V end was cut by 6 bases, the J end by 6 bases, with 14 bases between. Germline loops: CDR1 MNHEY, CDR2 SVGAGI.

This rearrangement joins TRBV28 to TRBJ2-5, with 10 bases lining up with TRBD2. The CDR3 is 17 residues long. CDR1 MDHEN and CDR2 SYDVKM come from the germline V gene. Germline trimming cut 3 bases from V and 8 bases from J; bases unmatched to any gene: 15. The CDR3 protein is CASSFVLTSGVKRTQYF. DNA for the CDR3: TGTGCCAGCAGTTTTGTCCTCACTAGCGGGGTCAAGAGAACCCAGTACTTC.

This sequence joins TRBV27 and TRBJ1-2; TRBD1 is a possible D gene (6 bases). In germline, CDR1 is MNHEY, CDR2 SMNVEV (reference sequence). V lost 6 bases, J lost 8 bases, and 19 bases lay in between. The CDR3 is 14 residues long. CDR3 nucleotide sequence: TGTGCCAGCAGAACAAGGGACATCTCGGAGGGCTACACCTTC. Translating it yields CASRTRDISEGYTF.

The gene calls are TRBV7-9 and TRBJ1-4, with 8 bases matching TRBD1. V shed 6 bases and J 6 bases; nucleotides not matched to a gene: 6. CDR3 length: 14 amino acids. CDR1 and CDR2 from the germline V gene are SEHNR and FQNEAQ (reference sequence). The CDR3 DNA reads as TGTGCCAGCAGACCCGACAGGGGTGATGAAAAACTGTTTTTT. Its translation: CASRPDRGDEKLFF.

The V call is TRBV28, the J call TRBJ2-3; D ambiguous. Trimming took 3 bases from V and 2 from J, leaving 6 bases between them. The length of the CDR3 is 13 residues. CDR1 and CDR2 (germline): MDHEN, SYDVKM. As DNA, the CDR3 is TGTGCCAGCAGTTTCGCTACCACAGATACGCAGTATTTT. Translating gives CASSFATTDTQYF.

This chain uses TRBV7-2 with TRBJ2-5, with D possibly TRBD1 on 5 matching bases. Germline V lookup: CDR1 SGHTA, CDR2 FQGNSA. V shed 1 base and J shed 4 bases, with 10 bases lying between them. This CDR3 is 14 amino acids long. As DNA, the CDR3 is TGTGCCAGCAGCTTAGTAGGGGCCGTAGAGACCCAGTACTTC. This translates into CASSLVGAVETQYF.

The genes are TRBV2 and TRBJ2-7; 10 positions match TRBD2. Germline CDR1 reads SNHLY; CDR2 reads FYNNEI. The CDR3 length is 16 residues. Trimming removed 5 bases from V and 1 base from J; junction bases left unmatched: 8. The CDR3 nucleotides read TGTGCCAGCAGTACCCCGGGACTAGCGTTTTCCTACGAGCAGTACTTC. The encoded protein is CASSTPGLAFSYEQYF.